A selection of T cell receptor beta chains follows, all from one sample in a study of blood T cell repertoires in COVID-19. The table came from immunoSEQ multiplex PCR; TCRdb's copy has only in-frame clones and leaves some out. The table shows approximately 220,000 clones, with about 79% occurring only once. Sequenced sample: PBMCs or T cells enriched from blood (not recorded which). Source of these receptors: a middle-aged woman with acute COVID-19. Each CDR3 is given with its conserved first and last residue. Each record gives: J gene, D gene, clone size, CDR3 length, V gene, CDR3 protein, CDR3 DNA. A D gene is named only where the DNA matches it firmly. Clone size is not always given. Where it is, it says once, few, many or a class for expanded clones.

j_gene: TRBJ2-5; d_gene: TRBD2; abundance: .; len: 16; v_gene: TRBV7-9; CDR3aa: CASSLLAGGPVETQYF; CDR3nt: TGTGCCAGCAGCTTACTAGCGGGAGGGCCGGTAGAGACCCAGTACTTC
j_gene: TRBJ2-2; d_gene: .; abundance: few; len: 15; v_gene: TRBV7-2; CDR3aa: CASSKQGWNTGELFF; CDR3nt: TGTGCCAGCAGCAAACAGGGATGGAACACCGGGGAGCTGTTTTTT
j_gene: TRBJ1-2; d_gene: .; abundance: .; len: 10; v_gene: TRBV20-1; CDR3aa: CSARAYGYTF; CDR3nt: TGCAGTGCTAGGGCCTATGGCTACACCTTC
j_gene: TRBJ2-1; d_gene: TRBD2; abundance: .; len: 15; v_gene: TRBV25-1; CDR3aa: CASKETSVLGGEQFF; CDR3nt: TGTGCCAGCAAGGAGACTAGCGTTTTGGGTGGTGAGCAGTTCTTC
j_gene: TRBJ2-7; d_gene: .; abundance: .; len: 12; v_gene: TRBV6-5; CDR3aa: CASSYSGGEQYF; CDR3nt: TGTGCCAGCAGTTACTCAGGGGGCGAGCAGTACTTC
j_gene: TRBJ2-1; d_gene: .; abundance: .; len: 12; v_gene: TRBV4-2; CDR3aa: CASSQAGNEQFF; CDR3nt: TGTGCCAGCAGCCAAGCGGGTAATGAGCAGTTCTTC
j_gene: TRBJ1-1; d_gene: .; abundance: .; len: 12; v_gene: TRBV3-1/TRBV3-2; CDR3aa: CASSQVGAKAFF; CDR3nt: TGTGCCAGCAGCCAAGTTGGGGCCAAAGCTTTCTTT
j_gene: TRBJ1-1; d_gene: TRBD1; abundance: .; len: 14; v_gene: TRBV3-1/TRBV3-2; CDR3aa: CASSLTGGETEAFF; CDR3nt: TGTGCCAGCAGCTTGACAGGGGGGGAGACTGAAGCTTTCTTT
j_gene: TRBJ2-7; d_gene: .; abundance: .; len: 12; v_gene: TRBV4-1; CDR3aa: CASSQDRHEQYF; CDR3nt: TGCGCCAGCAGCCAAGATCGTCACGAGCAGTACTTC
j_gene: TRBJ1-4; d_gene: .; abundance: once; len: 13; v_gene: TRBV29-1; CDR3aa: CSGKGATNEKLFF; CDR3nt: TGCAGCGGAAAGGGGGCAACTAATGAAAAACTGTTTTTT
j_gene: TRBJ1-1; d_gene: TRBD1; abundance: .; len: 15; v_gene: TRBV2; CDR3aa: CASSAQGAMNTEAFF; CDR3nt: TGTGCCAGCAGTGCCCAGGGGGCGATGAACACTGAAGCTTTCTTT
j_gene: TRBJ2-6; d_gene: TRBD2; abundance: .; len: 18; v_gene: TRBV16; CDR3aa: CASSLKGLLGSGANVLTF; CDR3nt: TGTGCCAGCAGCCTCAAGGGACTACTGGGCTCTGGGGCCAACGTCCTGACTTTC
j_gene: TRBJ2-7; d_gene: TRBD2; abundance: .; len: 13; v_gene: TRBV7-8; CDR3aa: CASSRGGRYEQYF; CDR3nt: TGTGCCAGCAGTCGGGGGGGTCGATACGAGCAGTACTTC
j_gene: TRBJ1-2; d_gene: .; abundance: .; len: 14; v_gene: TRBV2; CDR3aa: CASSPLQGSYGYTF; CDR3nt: TGTGCCAGCAGTCCGCTTCAGGGATCCTATGGCTACACCTTC
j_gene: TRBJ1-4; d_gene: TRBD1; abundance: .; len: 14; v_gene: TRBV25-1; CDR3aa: CASSESRQGEKLFF; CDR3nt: TGTGCCAGCAGTGAATCTAGACAGGGCGAAAAACTGTTTTTT
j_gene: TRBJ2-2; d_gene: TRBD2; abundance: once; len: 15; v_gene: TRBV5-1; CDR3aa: CASLPGLGVTGELFF; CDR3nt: TGCGCCAGTCTACCGGGACTAGGGGTTACCGGGGAGCTGTTTTTT
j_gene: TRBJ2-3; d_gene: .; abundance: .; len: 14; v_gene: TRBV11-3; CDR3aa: CASSLQGPSDTQYF; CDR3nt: TGTGCCAGCAGCTTACAGGGTCCTTCAGATACGCAGTATTTT
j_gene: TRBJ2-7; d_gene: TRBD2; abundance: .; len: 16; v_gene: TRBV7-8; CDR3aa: CASSPSRGLARGEQYF; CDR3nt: TGTGCCAGCAGCCCAAGCCGGGGACTAGCTCGAGGAGAGCAGTACTTC
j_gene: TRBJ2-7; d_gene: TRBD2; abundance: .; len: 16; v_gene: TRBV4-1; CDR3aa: CASSQVRASGTYEQYF; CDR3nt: TGCGCCAGCAGCCAAGTTAGGGCTAGCGGAACCTACGAGCAGTACTTC
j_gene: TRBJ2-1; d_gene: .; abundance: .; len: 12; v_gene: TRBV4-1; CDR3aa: CASSHRGGEQFF; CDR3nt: TGCGCCAGCAGCCACCGGGGAGGTGAGCAGTTCTTC
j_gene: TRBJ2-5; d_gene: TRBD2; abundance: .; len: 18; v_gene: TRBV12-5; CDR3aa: CASGLDVGLAGLQETQYF; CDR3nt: TGTGCTAGTGGTTTGGACGTCGGACTAGCGGGTTTACAAGAGACCCAGTACTTC
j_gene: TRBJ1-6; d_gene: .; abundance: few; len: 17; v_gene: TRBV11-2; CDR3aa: CASSPEQGSSYNSPLHF; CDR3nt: TGTGCCAGCAGCCCTGAGCAGGGAAGCTCCTATAATTCACCCCTCCACTTT
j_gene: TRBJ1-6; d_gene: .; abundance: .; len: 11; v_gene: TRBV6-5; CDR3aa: CATELNSPLHF; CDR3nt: TGTGCCACTGAACTAAATTCACCCCTCCACTTT
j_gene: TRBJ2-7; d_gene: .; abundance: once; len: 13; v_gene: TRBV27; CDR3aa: CASSLSNRVEQYF; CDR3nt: TGTGCCAGCAGTTTATCGAACAGGGTCGAGCAGTACTTC
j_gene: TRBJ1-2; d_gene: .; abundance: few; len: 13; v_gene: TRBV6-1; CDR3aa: CASSERGGGGYTF; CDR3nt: TGTGCCAGCAGTGAACGGGGAGGCGGTGGCTACACCTTC
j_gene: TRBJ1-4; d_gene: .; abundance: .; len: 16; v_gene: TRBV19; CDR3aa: CASSRSATSTNEKLFF; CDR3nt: TGTGCCAGTAGTCGTAGTGCCACCTCAACTAATGAAAAACTGTTTTTT
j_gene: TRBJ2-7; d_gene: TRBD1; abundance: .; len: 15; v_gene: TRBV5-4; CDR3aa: CASSLVQGAPDEQYF; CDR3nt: TGTGCCAGCAGCTTGGTACAGGGGGCGCCCGACGAGCAGTACTTC
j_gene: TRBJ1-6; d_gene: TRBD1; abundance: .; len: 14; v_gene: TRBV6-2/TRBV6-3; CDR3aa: CASSARGENSPLHF; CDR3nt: TGTGCCAGCAGTGCCAGGGGGGAAAATTCACCCCTCCACTTT
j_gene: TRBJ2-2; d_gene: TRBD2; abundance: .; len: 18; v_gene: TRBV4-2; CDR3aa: CASSQYGTSGGSTGELFF; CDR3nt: TGTGCCAGCAGCCAGTACGGGACTAGCGGGGGGTCCACCGGGGAGCTGTTTTTT
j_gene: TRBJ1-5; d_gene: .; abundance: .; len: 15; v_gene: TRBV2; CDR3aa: CASSKQGSSNQPQHF; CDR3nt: TGTGCCAGCAGTAAACAGGGTAGTAGCAATCAGCCCCAGCATTTT
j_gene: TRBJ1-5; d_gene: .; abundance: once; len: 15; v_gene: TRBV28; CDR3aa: CASNSQGSGNQPQHF; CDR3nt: TGTGCCAGCAATTCACAGGGTTCTGGCAATCAGCCCCAGCATTTT
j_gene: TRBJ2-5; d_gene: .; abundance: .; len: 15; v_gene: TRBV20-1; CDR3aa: CSASHPRQGTRTQYF; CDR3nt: TGCAGTGCTAGTCACCCCCGCCAGGGGACACGGACCCAGTACTTC
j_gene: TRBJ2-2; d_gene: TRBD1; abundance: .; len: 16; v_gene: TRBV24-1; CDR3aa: CATSDSRTGWTGELFF; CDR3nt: TGTGCCACCAGTGATTCCCGGACAGGCTGGACCGGGGAGCTGTTTTTT
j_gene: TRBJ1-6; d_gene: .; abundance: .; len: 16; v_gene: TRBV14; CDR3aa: CASSPSRVGPNSPLHF; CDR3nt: TGTGCCAGCAGCCCAAGCAGGGTGGGGCCTAATTCACCCCTCCACTTT
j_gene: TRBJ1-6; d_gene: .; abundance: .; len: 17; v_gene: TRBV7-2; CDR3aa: CASSNNPSSSYNSPLHF; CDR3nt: TGTGCCAGCAGTAACAATCCCTCCAGCTCCTATAATTCACCCCTCCACTTT
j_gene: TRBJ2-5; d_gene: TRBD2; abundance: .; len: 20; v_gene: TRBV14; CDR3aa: CASSQESPGLGLGFQETQYF; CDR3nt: TGTGCCAGCAGCCAAGAGTCCCCGGGACTAGGGCTAGGGTTCCAAGAGACCCAGTACTTC
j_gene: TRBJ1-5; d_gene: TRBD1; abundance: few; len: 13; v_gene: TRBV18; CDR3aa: CASSPDRDQPQHF; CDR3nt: TGTGCCAGCTCACCCGACAGGGACCAGCCCCAGCATTTT
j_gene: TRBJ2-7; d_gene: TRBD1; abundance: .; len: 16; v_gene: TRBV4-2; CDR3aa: CASSQDSGTGLSEQYF; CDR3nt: TGTGCCAGCAGCCAAGATTCGGGGACAGGTTTATCCGAGCAGTACTTC
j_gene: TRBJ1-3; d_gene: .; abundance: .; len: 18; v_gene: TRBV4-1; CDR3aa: CASSQDLGRISSGNTIYF; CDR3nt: TGCGCCAGCAGCCAAGATCTGGGCAGAATAAGCTCTGGAAACACCATATATTTT